This TCR beta chain was captured in a study of cytomegalovirus exposure and HLA in healthy donors. General observations from the study: Among the most significant clusters, several appeared linked to common viral pathogens in a later analysis. Among immune exposure information, only CMV serostatus was available. Across donors, most TCRs were seen rarely, yet some public ones were widespread.

From germline, CDR1 is SEHNR and CDR2 FQNEAQ (reference sequence). The V end lost 1 base, the J end lost 8 bases, and 11 bases lay between the germline ends. This CDR3 is 13 amino acids long. In the case of this clone: Its antigen is not known.

A multiplex PCR was run with 60 Vbeta primers and 13 Jbeta primers. Clones were read by immunoSEQ multiplex PCR, and TCRdb kept only the in-frame ones, dropping some. The sample lists approximately 40,000 clones, roughly 76% seen once, with about 10% in the top ten. At the time of sampling, donors were nominally healthy, though unrecorded immune exposures were likely. The chain combines TRBV7-9 with TRBJ1-2; D is unclear. Input material: PBMCs. The receptor's source is a woman in her thirties or forties in good health and CMV-seronegative. CDR3: CASSLVSGLGYTF. The CDR3 region has the DNA TGTGCCAGCAGCTTAGTATCGGGGTTAGGCTACACCTTC.